This record covers a single T cell receptor beta chain. CDR1 MNHNY and CDR2 SVGAGI come from the germline V gene (reference sequence). The CDR3 extends over 16 amino acids. V was clipped by 4 bases and J by 6 bases; unmatched bases: 4. The sample belongs to a study of T cell repertoires in ileal Crohn's disease. TCRdb's copy holds only in-frame clones and misses some; the assay was immunoSEQ multiplex PCR. The repertoire has some 10,000 clones, approximately 78% of them found once; the top ten carry 18%. Time point of the sample: neoterminal ileum biopsy at postoperative endoscopy, about 6 months after surgery.

The gene calls are TRBV6-6 and TRBJ1-6; 12 bases fit TRBD1. The sequence was obtained from an adult with Crohn's disease. The sequencing input was ileal tissue. The CDR3 is CASSSRDRGRNSPLHF. CDR3 in DNA: TGTGCCAGCAGTTCCCGGGACAGGGGGCGTAATTCACCCCTCCACTTT.